The entry that follows covers one T cell receptor (beta chain) sequence. The data stem from a study of technical replicates of blood from a few donors. Only in-frame clones appear in the TCRdb table, and some are missing; sequencing was by immunoSEQ multiplex PCR. This table has tens of thousands of clones, about 90% appearing once. Germline V gene lookup returns CDR1 LNHDA and CDR2 SQIVND (reference sequence). This CDR3 contains 12 residues. Trimming removed 11 bases at V and 4 bases at J, with 13 bases between. The chain employs TRBV19 and TRBJ2-3; D is possibly TRBD1 (5 bases). This TCR derives from a human donor in good health. Some clones in this sample may be carry-over from other donors' samples. The sample consisted of T cells isolated from PBMCs. CDR3 nucleotides: TGTGCCCCTAGACAGCCGGCAGATACGCAGTATTTT. Amino acids: CAPRQPADTQYF.